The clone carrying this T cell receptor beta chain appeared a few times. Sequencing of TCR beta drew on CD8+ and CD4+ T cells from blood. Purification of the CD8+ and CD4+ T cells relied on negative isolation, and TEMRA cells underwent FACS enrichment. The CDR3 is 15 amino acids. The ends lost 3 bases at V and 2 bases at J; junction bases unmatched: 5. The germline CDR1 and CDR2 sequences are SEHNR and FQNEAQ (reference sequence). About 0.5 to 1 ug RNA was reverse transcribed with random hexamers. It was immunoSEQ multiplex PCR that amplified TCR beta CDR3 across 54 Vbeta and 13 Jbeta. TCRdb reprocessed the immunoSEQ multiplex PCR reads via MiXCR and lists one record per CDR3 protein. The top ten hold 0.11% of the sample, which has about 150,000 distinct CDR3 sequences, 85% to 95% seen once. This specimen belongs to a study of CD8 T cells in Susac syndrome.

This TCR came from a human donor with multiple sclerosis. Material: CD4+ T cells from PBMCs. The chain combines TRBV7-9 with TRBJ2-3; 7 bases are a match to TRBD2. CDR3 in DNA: TGTGCCAGCAGCTTGGCGAGCGGGGACACAGATACGCAGTATTTT. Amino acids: CASSLASGDTDTQYF.